This entry lists 2 T cell receptor beta chains sequenced from one sample in a study of technical replicates of blood from a few donors. Sequencing used immunoSEQ multiplex PCR; TCRdb keeps in-frame clones, though not all of them. The sample has 95,000 to 100,000 clones; nearly 96% are singletons. Sequenced input: T cells isolated from PBMCs. These receptors originate from a human donor in good health.

This chain links TRBV30 with TRBJ1-1, with 7 bases matching TRBD1. Trimming removed 7 bases from V and 2 bases from J; junction bases left unmatched: 7. This CDR3 is 13 amino acids long. Germline V CDR1 and CDR2: GTSNPN, SVGIG (reference sequence). The CDR3 sequence: CALEGQRNTEAFF. CDR3 sequence (DNA): TGTGCCTTAGAGGGACAGCGCAACACTGAAGCTTTCTTT.

This rearrangement joins TRBV5-1 to TRBJ2-2, with 8 nucleotides matching TRBD2. The V segment lost 5 bases and the J segment 1 base; nucleotides outside the gene matches: 7. This CDR3 has 16 amino acids. Germline lookup yields CDR1 SGHRS and CDR2 YFSETQ. CDR3 DNA sequence: TGCGCCAGCAGTATAATGGCGGGAGGGAACACCGGGGAGCTGTTTTTT. It is translated as CASSIMAGGNTGELFF.